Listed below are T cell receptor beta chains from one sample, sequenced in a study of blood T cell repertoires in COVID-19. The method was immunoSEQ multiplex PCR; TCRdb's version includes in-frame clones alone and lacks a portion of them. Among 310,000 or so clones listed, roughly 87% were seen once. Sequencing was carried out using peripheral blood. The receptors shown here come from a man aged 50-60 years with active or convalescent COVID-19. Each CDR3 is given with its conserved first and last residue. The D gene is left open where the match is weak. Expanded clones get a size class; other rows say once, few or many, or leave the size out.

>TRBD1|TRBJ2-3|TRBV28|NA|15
CASTFYDRGTDTQYF
TGTGCCAGCACCTTTTACGACAGGGGCACAGATACGCAGTATTTT
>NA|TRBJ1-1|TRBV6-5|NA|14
CASSYRGSNTEAFF
TGTGCCAGCAGTTACAGGGGGAGTAACACTGAAGCTTTCTTT
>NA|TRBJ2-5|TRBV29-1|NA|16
CSVREHRDLYRETQYF
TGCAGCGTTCGGGAGCACCGGGACCTTTATAGGGAGACCCAGTACTTC
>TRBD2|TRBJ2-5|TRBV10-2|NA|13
CASSWGEGETQYF
TGCGCCAGCAGTTGGGGGGAGGGAGAGACCCAGTACTTC
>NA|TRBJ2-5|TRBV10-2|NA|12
CASSETGETQYF
TGCGCCAGCAGTGAGACGGGGGAGACCCAGTACTTC
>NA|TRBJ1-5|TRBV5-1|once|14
CASSPRPQDQPQHF
TGCGCCAGCAGCCCTCGGCCACAGGACCAGCCCCAGCATTTT
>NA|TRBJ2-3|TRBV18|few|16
CASSPGLLLTTDTQYF
TGTGCCAGCTCACCAGGGCTACTCCTTACCACAGATACGCAGTATTTT
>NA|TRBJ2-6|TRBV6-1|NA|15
CASSEPRSGANVLTF
TGTGCCAGCAGTGAACCCCGTTCTGGGGCCAACGTCCTGACTTTC
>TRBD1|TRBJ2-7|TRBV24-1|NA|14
CAKCQDRSSYEQYF
TGTGCCAAATGTCAGGACAGGAGCTCCTACGAGCAGTACTTC
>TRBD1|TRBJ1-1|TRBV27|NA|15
CASSPGQGPNTEAFF
TGTGCCAGCAGTCCGGGACAGGGACCGAACACTGAAGCTTTCTTT
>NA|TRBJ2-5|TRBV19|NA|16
CASRPRGSFRGETQYF
TGTGCCAGTAGGCCCCGAGGTAGCTTCCGGGGAGAGACCCAGTACTTC
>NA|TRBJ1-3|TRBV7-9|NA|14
CASSLYGSANTIYF
TGTGCCAGCAGCTTATACGGGTCGGCAAACACCATATATTTT
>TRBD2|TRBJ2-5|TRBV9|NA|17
CASSPGPGWGGQETQYF
TGTGCCAGCAGCCCCGGCCCGGGGTGGGGGGGTCAAGAGACCCAGTACTTC
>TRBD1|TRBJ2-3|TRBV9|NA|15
CASSSTRTGGDTQYF
TGTGCCAGCAGCTCGACAAGGACAGGGGGAGATACGCAGTATTTT
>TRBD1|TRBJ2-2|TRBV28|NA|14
CASSGQGDTGELFF
TGTGCCAGCAGCGGGCAGGGGGACACCGGGGAGCTGTTTTTT
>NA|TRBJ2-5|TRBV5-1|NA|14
CASSFRAGRETQYF
TGCGCCAGCAGCTTCAGGGCCGGGAGAGAGACCCAGTACTTC